This T cell receptor (beta chain) was identified during a study of cytomegalovirus exposure and HLA in healthy donors (dated by TCRdb to the late 2010s). Concerning the study at large: An earlier analysis of some 600 of the donors reported about 300 Gb of sequence data and 117 million unique TCR beta sequences obtained from approximately 180 million T cells. Rather than using new phenotypic data, the later analysis identified candidate immune exposures from TCR beta sequences and from how often those sequences occurred across donors. A separate validation cohort of about 110 different subjects was used in addition to the roughly 700-subject first cohort. Because of strong linkage in the cohort, roughly five DR-DQ haplotypes were treated as single units for association and clustering. To predict cytomegalovirus infection status, the study combined high-throughput TCR immunosequencing, statistical association of individual TCRs with disease status, and machine learning. All discovery cohort repertoires had been generated using a single sequencing platform. In a later analysis, previously published TCR beta repertoires from 550 to 750 donors were re-analyzed and high-resolution HLA genotyping was added so that TCR occurrence patterns could be studied. Among the roughly 410 genotyped donors, about 83% belonged to the genetic ancestry cluster associated with self-reported Caucasian donors. Class I and class II HLA loci were covered by the typing at four-digit resolution. The aim of the study was to test whether cataloging public T cell receptors could identify signatures of past pathogen exposure. The T cell repertoires of some 700 subjects were profiled by immunosequencing and related to cytomegalovirus serostatus. On average, roughly 250,000 unique TCR beta nucleotide sequences were sequenced per donor among a few hundred genotyped donors of the cohort, with roughly 20% of those sequences being non-productive. Typing coverage varied by locus: roughly 629-630 donors for A, B, C, DRB1 and DQB1; under 550 for DQA1; about 570 for DPA1; 450 to 480 for DPB1. Donor age, sex, ethnicity and CMV serostatus were compiled together with the repertoire data. An early release covering about 600 HLA-typed donors comprised approximately 290 gigabases of sequencing data and about 90 million unique TCR sequences. An earlier analysis of several hundred of the donors applied high-throughput TCR beta sequencing to assess whether each TCR beta V gene segment acted as functional or pseudogenic. A later genetic analysis used genome-wide SNP genotypes for about 55% of the 666 donors, treating that subset as a discovery cohort. What the authors observed across the whole study: HLA typing was unavailable for some donors at each locus, so association tests used only the typed subset. A later genetic analysis reported fewer N-insertions in productive TCRs among donors in an Asian-associated ancestry cluster than the roughly 670-donor mean. Specific HLA alleles were associated with 15,000 to 20,000 TCR beta sequences at a false discovery rate of 0.05 in a later analysis. It was suggested by the authors that the approach could potentially be generalized to other disease states and immunological phenotypes. A later analysis found that HLA-associated TCR beta chains were more clonally expanded and had lower generation probabilities than equally common non-associated chains. V-gene and J-gene trimming of TCR beta chains was associated with a missense DCLRE1C variant in a later genetic analysis, and the association was replicated in an independent cohort. A cluster of highly shared sequence variants was judged likely to represent a technical artifact of the sequencing pipeline. Immune exposure information for the cohort was limited to CMV serostatus. The earlier analysis of approximately 540 of the donors excluded seventeen rarely observed V segments, including chromosome 9 orphons, because counts were too low. A later analysis found that TCR association rates varied across HLA loci, with DRB1 alleles showing the most associated TCRs and HLA-C alleles the fewest. Most TCR sequences were seen in very few donors, while some public TCRs were found in many individuals. Cytomegalovirus status was reported to be diagnosed by the classifier with high specificity and sensitivity in both the original and validation cohorts. The cohort was sequenced for TCR beta chains only, and without alpha or paired-chain data the features that could be detected were limited. In vitro tests confirmed that three of the cytomegalovirus-associated TCR beta chains recognize cytomegalovirus antigens. Some IMGT-functional V segments, including TRBV6-2 and TRBV6-3, could not be told apart with the 87-base-pair reads, so those segments were excluded. A later analysis found that most CMV-associated TCR beta chains appeared HLA-restricted, with HLA associations seemingly driven largely by CMV exposure. Assigning TCR associations to individual alleles was difficult when HLA alleles, especially DR and DQ, strongly co-occurred. An earlier analysis of some 590 of the donors showed that most TCR beta V segments appeared in productive rearrangements either about 87% or about 30% of the time, which broadly matched IMGT annotations. Linkage disequilibrium might explain the correlated functional status among segregating V segments, but an unknown experimental factor could not be excluded. A further reported finding was that TCR beta sequences accurately predicted the HLA-A and HLA-B alleles for most subjects in the first cohort. The study gave a list of under 200 TCR beta chains associated with cytomegalovirus. In a later analysis, several top co-occurrence clusters were reported to appear linked to parvovirus B19, influenza, CMV and Epstein-Barr virus. Sequencing depth was assumed to be roughly uniform across donors in the presence/absence analyses, though that assumption may not hold.

As regards this clone: The antigen it recognizes is unknown. Base-call qualities are not available, and no considerably larger clone is one nucleotide away.

The cohort was made up of roughly 670 healthy bone marrow donors. Cohort members were all nominally healthy when sampled, although unrecorded immune exposures were likely present. The donor tested CMV seropositive and was one of the 289 seropositive cohort members. A peripheral blood sample was collected from each donor, and TCR beta sequencing was performed on peripheral blood mononuclear cells. The Qiagen DNeasy Blood Extraction Kit was used to extract genomic DNA from the blood cell samples. Libraries came from the immunoSEQ multiplex PCR assay. The multiplex PCR relied on a mix of 60 forward primers for TCR Vbeta segments and 13 reverse primers for TCR Jbeta segments. Amplification of the CDR3 region of rearranged TCR beta genes was performed with a multiplex PCR assay on genomic DNA. The Illumina HiSeq System was used to sequence the amplified TCR beta libraries as 87-base-pair reads. As for the authors' bioinformatics: A later analysis counted approximately 74 million unique TCR beta chains across the 666 repertoires, and 9.5 million to 11 million of these chains were shared by at least two donors. Raw reads were error-corrected and collapsed into unique sequences with a nearest-neighbor algorithm that merged closely related sequences to remove PCR and sequencing errors. CDR3 sequences were aligned to IMGT reference sequences to assign V, D and J gene segments. Each retained sequence needed at least a six-nucleotide match to both a V gene segment and a J gene segment. A rearrangement was called productive if the CDR3 had no stop codons and remained in frame with V and J, and every other rearrangement was called non-productive. CDR3 was defined according to IMGT convention as the region running from the second conserved V-encoded cysteine to the conserved J-encoded phenylalanine. Sequences without an unambiguous match to a single V gene segment were excluded from the earlier analysis of almost 600 of the donors. An earlier analysis of 450 to 650 of the donors called V segments functional above 56.7% productive rearrangements and segregating when the between-donor standard deviation exceeded 5%. A statistical classification framework was built to diagnose cytomegalovirus status from the catalog of TCR beta chain sequences. In a later analysis, TCR nucleotide sequences were compared against IMGT/GENE-DB human TR gene sequences so that V and J genes could be assigned. Using the TCRdist pipeline, a later analysis assigned CDR3 sequences along with most-parsimonious VDJ recombination scenarios. A later analysis defined each TCR beta chain by its CDR3 amino acid sequence plus V-gene family, and excluded reads lacking a unique V-gene family. A later analysis removed 592 highly shared, low-generation-probability nucleotide sequences to deal with suspected cross-contamination and a sequencing artifact. In a later analysis, a clonal expansion index for each public chain was calculated from normalized within-repertoire ranks of inferred template counts. In a later analysis, generation probabilities were computed using a VDJ recombination model fitted to out-of-frame rearrangements, and the results were checked against IGoR. A later analysis scored TCR-TCR, TCR-HLA and TCR-CMV co-occurrence with hypergeometric tests, applying a repertoire-size bias correction to TCR pairs. False discovery rates were estimated in a later analysis by permuting HLA or CMV assignments 20 times. A later analysis grouped co-occurring TCRs with DBSCAN, adding TCRdist sequence similarity when clustering within HLA-allele-positive subsets. Repertoires with fewer than 30,000 or more than 120,000 public chains, plus five repertoires with anomalous nucleotide sharing, were excluded from co-occurrence clustering. TCRdb's version of the immuneACCESS table is confined to in-frame rearrangements and falls short of the full clone set. An unresolved V gene accounts for under half of the shortfall where checked; the remainder is of unknown origin. V and J calls and clone size come straight from that table; D and trimming were deduced from the DNA. In all, the sample holds some 180,000 clones, and about 76% of those were seen once. About 5.4% of the sample is taken by the ten largest.

Deletion took 4 bases off V and 0 bases off J, with a span of 11 bases between the germline ends. The CDR3 runs 14 residues from the cysteine to the phenylalanine. Only the CDR3 region is kept as DNA, spanning 42 bases read in frame from base 1. According to the germline V gene, CDR1 reads SGHRS and CDR2 reads YFSETQ. The sample comprised PBMCs. The V gene is TRBV5-1 and the J gene is TRBJ2-7; confidence is insufficient to name the D gene. The TCR comes from a woman aged 18-30 years in good health and CMV-seropositive. The CDR3 has the sequence CASSPSVPSYEQYF. The base sequence is TGCGCCAGCAGCCCATCAGTGCCCTCCTACGAGCAGTACTTC.